The clone carrying this TCR beta chain was counted many times. Combining a sample-barcoded 5' primer with a J-beta primer mix, a second PCR ran for 7 to 11 cycles. MiXCR was run by TCRdb on the 5' RACE reads, yielding one entry per CDR3 protein. Of 1.5 million to 2 million distinct CDR3 sequences listed, about 30% are singletons. These data come from a study of blood T cells in healthy people across ages. The sequenced material came from blood. This clonotype originated in a woman aged 25-40 years in good health.

CDR3 region: CSARSLRDRAYNEQFF. The CDR3 bases are TGCAGTGCTAGAAGCCTCCGGGACAGGGCTTACAATGAGCAGTTCTTC. The chain links TRBV20-1 to TRBJ2-1; 9 bases fit TRBD1. This CDR3 has 16 residues. Unmatched junction bases numbered 9, after V lost 2 bases and J lost 4 bases. The germline V gene encodes CDR1 DFQATT and CDR2 SNEGSKA (reference sequence).